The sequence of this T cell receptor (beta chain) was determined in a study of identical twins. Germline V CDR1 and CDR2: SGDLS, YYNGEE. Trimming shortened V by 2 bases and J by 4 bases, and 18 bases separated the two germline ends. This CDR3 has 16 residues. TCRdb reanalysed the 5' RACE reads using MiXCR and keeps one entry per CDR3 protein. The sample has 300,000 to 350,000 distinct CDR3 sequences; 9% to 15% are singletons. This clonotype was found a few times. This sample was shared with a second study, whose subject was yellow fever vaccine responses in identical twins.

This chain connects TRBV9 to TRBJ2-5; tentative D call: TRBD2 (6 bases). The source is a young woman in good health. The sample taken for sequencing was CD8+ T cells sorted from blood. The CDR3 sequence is CASSVSSGGVLETQYF. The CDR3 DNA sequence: TGTGCCAGCAGCGTGTCCTCGGGCGGGGTCTTAGAGACCCAGTACTTC. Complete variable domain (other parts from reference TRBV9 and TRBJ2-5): DSGVTQTPKHLITATGQRVTLRCSPRSGDLSVYWYQQSLDQGLQFLIQYYNGEERAKGNILERFSAQQFPDLHSELNLSSLELGDSALYFCASSVSSGGVLETQYFGPGTRLLVL.